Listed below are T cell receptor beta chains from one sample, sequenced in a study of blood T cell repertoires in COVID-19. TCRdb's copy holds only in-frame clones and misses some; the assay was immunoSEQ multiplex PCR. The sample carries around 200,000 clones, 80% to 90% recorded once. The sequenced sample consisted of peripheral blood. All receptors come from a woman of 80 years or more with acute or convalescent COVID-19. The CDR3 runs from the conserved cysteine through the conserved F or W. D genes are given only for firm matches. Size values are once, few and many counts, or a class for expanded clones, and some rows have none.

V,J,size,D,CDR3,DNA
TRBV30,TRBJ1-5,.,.,CAWSEFGQGVNQPQHF,TGTGCCTGGAGTGAGTTCGGGCAGGGTGTAAATCAGCCCCAGCATTTT
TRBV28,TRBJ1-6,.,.,CASSFPGGTYNSPLHF,TGTGCCAGCAGTTTCCCCGGAGGGACCTATAATTCACCCCTCCACTTT
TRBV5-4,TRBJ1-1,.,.,CASSLMGAGGNTEAFF,TGTGCCAGCAGCTTGATGGGGGCGGGCGGGAACACTGAAGCTTTCTTT
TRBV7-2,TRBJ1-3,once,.,CASSRGLSGNTIYF,TGTGCCAGCAGCCGGGGTCTCTCTGGAAACACCATATATTTT
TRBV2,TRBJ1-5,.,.,CASRAGLSNQPQHF,TGTGCCAGCAGGGCAGGGCTTAGCAATCAGCCCCAGCATTTT
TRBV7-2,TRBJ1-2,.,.,CASSPSRSWGYTF,TGTGCCAGCAGCCCCTCGCGCTCGTGGGGCTACACCTTC
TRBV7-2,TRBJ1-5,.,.,CASSLAWGQPQHF,TGTGCCAGCAGCTTAGCTTGGGGCCAGCCCCAGCATTTT
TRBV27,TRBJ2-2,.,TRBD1,CASSSDRVWELFF,TGTGCCAGCAGTTCGGACAGGGTATGGGAGCTGTTTTTT
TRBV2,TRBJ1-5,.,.,CASSSRGAARQPQHF,TGTGCCAGCAGCAGCAGGGGCGCGGCAAGACAGCCCCAGCATTTT
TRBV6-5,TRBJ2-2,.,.,CASSDSGSTGELFF,TGTGCCAGCAGTGACTCAGGGAGCACCGGGGAGCTGTTTTTT
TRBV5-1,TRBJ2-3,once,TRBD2,CASSLGLAGGLDTQYF,TGCGCCAGCAGCTTGGGACTAGCGGGAGGATTAGATACGCAGTATTTT
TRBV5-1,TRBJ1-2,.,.,CASSLGGVYGYTF,TGCGCCAGCAGCTTGGGAGGTGTCTATGGCTACACCTTC
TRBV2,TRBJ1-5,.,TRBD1,CASTAYDRAGQPQHF,TGTGCCAGCACTGCCTATGACAGGGCCGGTCAGCCCCAGCATTTT
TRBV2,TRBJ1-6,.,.,CASSQTGYSSPLHF,TGTGCCAGCAGCCAAACAGGGTATAGCTCACCCCTCCACTTT